Below are 3 T cell receptor beta chains sequenced from a single sample in a study of shared clonotypes between healthy human individuals. The method was immunoSEQ multiplex PCR; TCRdb's version includes in-frame clones alone and lacks a portion of them. The sample lists hundreds of thousands of clones; around 97% were seen once. The sequenced sample consisted of naive CD4+ T cells sorted from blood. The subset was: CD45RA+ positively selected. The receptor source for this set is a woman aged 30 to 39 in good health.

The rearrangement uses TRBV19 and TRBJ2-6, with a weak D call TRBD2 (6 bases). Looked up from germline, CDR1 is LNHDA and CDR2 is SQIVND (reference sequence). The CDR3 covers 19 residues. V was clipped by 6 bases and J by 0 bases, with 21 bases between them. CDR3 protein: CASSNLGAGKNSGANVLTF. CDR3 sequence (DNA): TGTGCCAGTAGCAATTTAGGGGCGGGGAAGAACTCTGGGGCCAACGTCCTGACTTTC.

The gene calls are TRBV19 and TRBJ2-6; possibly TRBD1 for D (5 bases). Between the trimmed V and J ends, which lost 5 bases and 0 bases, there was a span of 17 bases. The CDR3 extends over 18 amino acids. Germline assignment: CDR1 LNHDA and CDR2 SQIVND (reference sequence). The CDR3 DNA reads as TGTGCCAGTAGTTCTCGGACATACCGTCTCTCTGGGGCCAACGTCCTGACTTTC. Translation: CASSSRTYRLSGANVLTF.

The genes are TRBV7-6 and TRBJ2-7, with 11 bases matching TRBD1. With V trimmed by 2 bases and J by 6 bases, 9 bases remained unmatched. Germline loops: CDR1 SGHVS, CDR2 FNYEAQ. The CDR3 consists of 16 residues. The CDR3 bases are TGTGCCAGCAGCTTAAGTGGGGGACAGGGGGGTTCCGAGCAGTACTTC. Its protein product is CASSLSGGQGGSEQYF.